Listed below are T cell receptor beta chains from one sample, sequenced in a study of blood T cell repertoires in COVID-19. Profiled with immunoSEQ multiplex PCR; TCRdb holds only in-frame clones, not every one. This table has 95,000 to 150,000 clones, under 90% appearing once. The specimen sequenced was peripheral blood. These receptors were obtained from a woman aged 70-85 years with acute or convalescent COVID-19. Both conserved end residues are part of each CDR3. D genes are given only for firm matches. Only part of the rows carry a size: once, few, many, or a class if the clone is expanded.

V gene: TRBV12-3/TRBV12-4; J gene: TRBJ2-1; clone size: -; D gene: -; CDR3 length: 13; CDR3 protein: CASSSTGTWQQFF; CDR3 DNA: TGTGCCAGCAGTTCAACAGGGACGTGGCAGCAGTTCTTC
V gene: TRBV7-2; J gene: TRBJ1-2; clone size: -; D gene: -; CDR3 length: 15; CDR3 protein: CASSLNLLTTGGYTF; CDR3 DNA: TGTGCCAGCAGCTTAAATCTTCTCACAACGGGTGGCTACACCTTC
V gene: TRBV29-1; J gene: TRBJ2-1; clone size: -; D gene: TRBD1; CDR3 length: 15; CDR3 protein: CSVVGTGGAPNEQFF; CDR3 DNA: TGCAGCGTTGTCGGGACAGGGGGCGCTCCGAATGAGCAGTTCTTC
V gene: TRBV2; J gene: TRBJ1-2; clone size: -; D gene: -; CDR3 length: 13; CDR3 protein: CASSEEVRLGGTF; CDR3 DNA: TGTGCCAGCAGTGAAGAGGTCAGGTTGGGAGGTACCTTC
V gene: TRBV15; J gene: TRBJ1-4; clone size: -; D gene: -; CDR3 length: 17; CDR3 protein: CATSRAPAQRINEKLFF; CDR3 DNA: TGTGCCACCAGCAGAGCCCCCGCCCAGCGGATTAATGAAAAACTGTTTTTT
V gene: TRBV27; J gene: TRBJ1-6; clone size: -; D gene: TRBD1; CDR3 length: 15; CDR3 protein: CASSLGQVVTSPLHF; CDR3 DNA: TGTGCCAGCAGTTTAGGACAGGTTGTTACTTCACCCCTCCACTTT
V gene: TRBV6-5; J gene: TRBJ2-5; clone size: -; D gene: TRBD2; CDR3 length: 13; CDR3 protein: CASSTGGGESQYF; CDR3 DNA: TGTGCCAGCAGCACGGGGGGTGGGGAGAGTCAGTACTTC
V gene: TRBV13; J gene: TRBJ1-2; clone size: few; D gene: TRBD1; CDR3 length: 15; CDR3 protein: CASSGQGDRSYGYTF; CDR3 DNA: TGTGCCAGCAGCGGACAGGGGGATCGTAGCTATGGCTACACCTTC
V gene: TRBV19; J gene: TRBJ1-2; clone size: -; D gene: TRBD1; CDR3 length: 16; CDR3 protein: CASSPKGQGKVDSYTF; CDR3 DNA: TGTGCCAGTAGTCCCAAGGGACAGGGGAAAGTTGACAGCTACACCTTC
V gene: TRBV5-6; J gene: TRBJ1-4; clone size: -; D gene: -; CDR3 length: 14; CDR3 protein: CASSFALGDEKLFF; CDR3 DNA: TGTGCCAGCAGCTTCGCCCTGGGCGATGAAAAACTGTTTTTT
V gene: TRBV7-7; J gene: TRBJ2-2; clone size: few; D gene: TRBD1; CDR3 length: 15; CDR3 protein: CASSLGQGNTGELFF; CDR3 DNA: TGTGCCAGCAGCTTAGGACAGGGAAACACCGGGGAGCTGTTTTTT
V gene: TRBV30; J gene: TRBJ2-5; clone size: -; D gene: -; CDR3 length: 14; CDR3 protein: CAWSVGTPPETQYF; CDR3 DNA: TGTGCCTGGAGTGTCGGGACTCCCCCAGAGACCCAGTACTTC
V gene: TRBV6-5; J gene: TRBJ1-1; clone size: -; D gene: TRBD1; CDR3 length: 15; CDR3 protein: CASSWDSSMNTEAFF; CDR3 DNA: TGTGCCAGCAGTTGGGACAGTAGCATGAACACTGAAGCTTTCTTT
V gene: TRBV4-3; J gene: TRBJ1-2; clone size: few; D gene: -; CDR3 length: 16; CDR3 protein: CASSQDGFRAGYGYTF; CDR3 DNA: TGCGCCAGCAGCCAAGATGGTTTTCGGGCAGGGTACGGCTACACCTTC
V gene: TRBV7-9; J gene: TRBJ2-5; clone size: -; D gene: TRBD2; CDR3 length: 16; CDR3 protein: CASSFGTSGSQETQYF; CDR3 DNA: TGTGCCAGCAGCTTCGGGACTAGCGGGAGCCAAGAGACCCAGTACTTC
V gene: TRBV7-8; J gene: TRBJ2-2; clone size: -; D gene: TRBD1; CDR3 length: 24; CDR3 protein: CASSRVWDRGLAISRPTNTGELFF; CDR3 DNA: TGTGCCAGCAGCCGAGTCTGGGACAGGGGCCTGGCAATTTCCCGGCCAACGAACACCGGGGAGCTGTTTTTT
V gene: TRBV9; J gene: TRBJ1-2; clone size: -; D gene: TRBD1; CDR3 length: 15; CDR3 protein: CASSSRQGLNYGYTF; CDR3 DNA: TGTGCCAGCAGCTCCCGACAGGGACTGAACTATGGCTACACCTTC
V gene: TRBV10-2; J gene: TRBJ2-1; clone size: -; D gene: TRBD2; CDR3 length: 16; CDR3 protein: CASRGLAGVKGNEQFF; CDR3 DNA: TGCGCCAGCAGGGGACTAGCGGGGGTAAAGGGGAATGAGCAGTTCTTC
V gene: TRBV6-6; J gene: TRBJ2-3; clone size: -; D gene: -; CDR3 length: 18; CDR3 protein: CASSPRRTGILTPDTQYF; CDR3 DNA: TGTGCCAGCAGTCCGCGACGAACAGGGATCCTAACGCCAGATACGCAGTATTTT
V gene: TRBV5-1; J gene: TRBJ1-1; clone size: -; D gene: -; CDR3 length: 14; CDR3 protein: CASSADSMNTEAFF; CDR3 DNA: TGCGCCAGCAGCGCCGACAGCATGAACACTGAAGCTTTCTTT
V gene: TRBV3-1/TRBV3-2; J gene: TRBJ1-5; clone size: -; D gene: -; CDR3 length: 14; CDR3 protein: CASSQGTVSQPQHF; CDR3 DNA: TGTGCCAGCAGCCAGGGCACAGTAAGTCAGCCCCAGCATTTT
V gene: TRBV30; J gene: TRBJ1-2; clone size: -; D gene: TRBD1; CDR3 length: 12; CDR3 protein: CAWSWTGKGYTF; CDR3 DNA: TGTGCCTGGAGTTGGACAGGGAAAGGCTACACCTTC
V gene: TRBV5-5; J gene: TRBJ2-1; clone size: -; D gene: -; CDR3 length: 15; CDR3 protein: CASSLAAGVYNEQFF; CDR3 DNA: TGTGCCAGCAGCTTGGCGGCAGGGGTCTACAATGAGCAGTTCTTC
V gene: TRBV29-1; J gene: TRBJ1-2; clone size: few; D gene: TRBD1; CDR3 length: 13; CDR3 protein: CSVGQGEAYGYTF; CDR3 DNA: TGCAGCGTTGGACAGGGGGAGGCCTATGGCTACACCTTC
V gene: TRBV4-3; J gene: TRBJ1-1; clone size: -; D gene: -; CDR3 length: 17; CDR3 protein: CASSQDGGDAMNTEAFF; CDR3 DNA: TGCGCCAGCAGCCAAGACGGGGGGGACGCCATGAACACTGAAGCTTTCTTT
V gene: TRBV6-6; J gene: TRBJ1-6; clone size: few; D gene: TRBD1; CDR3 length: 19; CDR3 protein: CASSPKGTGVRSYNSPLHF; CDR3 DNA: TGTGCCAGCAGTCCCAAGGGGACAGGGGTACGCTCCTATAATTCACCCCTCCACTTT
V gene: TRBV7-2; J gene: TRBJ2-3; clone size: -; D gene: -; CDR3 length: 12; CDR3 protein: CASSSLTDTQYF; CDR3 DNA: TGTGCCAGCAGCTCCTTAACAGATACGCAGTATTTT
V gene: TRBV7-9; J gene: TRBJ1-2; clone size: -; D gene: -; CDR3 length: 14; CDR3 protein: CASTSSRSNYGYTF; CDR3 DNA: TGTGCCAGCACCTCAAGCCGTTCTAACTATGGCTACACCTTC
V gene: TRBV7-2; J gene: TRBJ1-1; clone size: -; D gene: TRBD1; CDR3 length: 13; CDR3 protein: CASSPGQGLGAFF; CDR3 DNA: TGTGCCAGCAGCCCCGGACAGGGATTGGGCGCTTTCTTT
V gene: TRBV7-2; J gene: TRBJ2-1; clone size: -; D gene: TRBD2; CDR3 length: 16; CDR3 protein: CASSSLWGGGYNEQFF; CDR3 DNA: TGTGCCAGCAGCAGCCTTTGGGGCGGGGGCTACAATGAGCAGTTCTTC
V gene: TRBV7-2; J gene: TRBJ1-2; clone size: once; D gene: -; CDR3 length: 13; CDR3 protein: CASSLGGYYGYTF; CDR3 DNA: TGTGCCAGCAGCTTAGGAGGTTACTATGGCTACACCTTC
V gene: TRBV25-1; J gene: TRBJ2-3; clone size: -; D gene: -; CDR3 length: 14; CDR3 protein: CASSYRRNTDTQYF; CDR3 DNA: TGTGCCAGCAGCTACAGGAGAAACACAGATACGCAGTATTTT
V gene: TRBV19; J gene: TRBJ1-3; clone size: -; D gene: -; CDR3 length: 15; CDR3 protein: CASKPGHLSGNTIYF; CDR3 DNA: TGTGCCAGTAAACCGGGACACCTCTCTGGAAACACCATATATTTT
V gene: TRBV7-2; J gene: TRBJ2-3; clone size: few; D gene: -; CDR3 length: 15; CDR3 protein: CASSSDGGHTDTQYF; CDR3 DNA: TGTGCCAGCAGCTCCGATGGGGGCCACACAGATACGCAGTATTTT
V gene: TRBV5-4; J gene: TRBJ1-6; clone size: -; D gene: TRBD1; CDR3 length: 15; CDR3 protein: CASSPAGTGESPLHF; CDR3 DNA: TGTGCCAGCAGCCCGGCCGGGACAGGGGAATCACCCCTCCACTTT
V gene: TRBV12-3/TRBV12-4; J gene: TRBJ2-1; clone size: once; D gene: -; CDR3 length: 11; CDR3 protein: CASSIGAEMFF; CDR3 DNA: TGTGCCAGCAGTATAGGGGCAGAGATGTTCTTC
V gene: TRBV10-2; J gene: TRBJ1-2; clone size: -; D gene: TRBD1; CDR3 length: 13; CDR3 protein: CASGTGPNYGYTF; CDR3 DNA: TGCGCCAGTGGGACAGGGCCTAACTATGGCTACACCTTC
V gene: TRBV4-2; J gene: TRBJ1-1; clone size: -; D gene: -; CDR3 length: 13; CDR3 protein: CASTTETNTEAFF; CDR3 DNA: TGTGCCAGCACCACAGAAACGAACACTGAAGCTTTCTTT
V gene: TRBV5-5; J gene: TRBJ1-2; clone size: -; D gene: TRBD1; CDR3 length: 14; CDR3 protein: CASSLDRGAYGYTF; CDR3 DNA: TGTGCCAGCAGCTTGGACAGGGGAGCCTATGGCTACACCTTC
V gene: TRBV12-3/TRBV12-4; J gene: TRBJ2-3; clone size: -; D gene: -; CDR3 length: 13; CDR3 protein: CASSLRGTDTQYF; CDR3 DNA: TGTGCCAGCAGCCTTCGGGGGACAGATACGCAGTATTTT
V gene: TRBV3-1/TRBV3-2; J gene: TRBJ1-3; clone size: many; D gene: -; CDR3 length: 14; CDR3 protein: CATTTGRYGNTIYF; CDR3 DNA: TGTGCCACCACCACAGGGCGGTACGGAAACACCATATATTTT